Listed here are 21 T cell receptor beta chains from one sample, sequenced in a study of shared clonotypes between healthy human individuals (dated by TCRdb to between 2020 and 2021). Receptor libraries were prepared by the immunoSEQ multiplex PCR assay. The table was pulled from immuneACCESS by TCRdb, which kept in-frame rearrangements only. Such tables lose some clones; where checked, under half of the loss comes from unresolved V genes, and the rest has no known cause. For this sample the table gives about 680,000 clones, of which roughly 73% were detected only once. Of the sample, around 1.8% falls within the top ten clones. Specimen: memory CD4+ T cells sorted from blood. The cell subset or site tag for this specimen amounts to: CD45RA-negative fraction. The origin of the receptors is a young woman in good health.

This clone has just one count. This rearrangement joins TRBV29-1 to TRBJ2-7; perhaps TRBD1 as D (5 bases). Trimming took 4 bases from V and 6 from J, leaving 13 bases between them. Germline-derived CDR1 and CDR2 are SQVTM and ANQGSEA. The CDR3 is 12 amino acids. The CDR3 DNA sequence: TGCAGCGTTGGTAGGGGCAGGGCCGAGCAGTACTTC. Translated: CSVGRGRAEQYF.

This clone was counted many times. The chain joins TRBV6-6 to TRBJ2-1, with 7 positions matching TRBD2. This CDR3 has 13 amino acids. The germline V gene encodes CDR1 MNHNY and CDR2 SVGAGI (reference sequence). The J segment lost 6 bases and the V segment lost 10 bases, leaving 9 bases of the junction unmatched. The DNA of the CDR3 is TGTGCCACCGCCAGGGCGGGGGTCAATGAGCAGTTCTTC. Residues: CATARAGVNEQFF.

This clone came up once. The CDR3 here is CAIGGSGRAGAYNEQFF. The CDR3 nucleotides are TGTGCCATCGGGGGTAGCGGGAGGGCCGGCGCCTACAATGAGCAGTTCTTC. J is TRBJ2-1 and V is TRBV10-3; 11 positions match TRBD2. Trimming at V came to 8 bases and at J to 2 bases, leaving 11 bases not matched to a gene. The CDR3 is made up of 17 amino acids. The germline V gene has CDR1 ENHRY and CDR2 SYGVKD.

J is TRBJ2-5 and V is TRBV5-5; D gene unclear. V was clipped by 2 bases and J by 2 bases, with 10 bases between them. CDR3 length equals 14 residues. Germline loops: CDR1 SGHKS, CDR2 YYEKEE (reference sequence). The CDR3 bases are TGTGCCAGCAGCTTAGAGGTTCGGCAAGAGACCCAGTACTTC. This encodes CASSLEVRQETQYF.

This CDR3 reads CASSPLGGSKNIQYF. DNA of the CDR3: TGTGCCAGCAGCCCTTTGGGGGGCTCCAAAAACATTCAGTACTTC. V is TRBV6-5 and J is TRBJ2-4; D tentatively fits TRBD1 or TRBD2 (6 bases each). Trimming removed 6 bases from V and 2 bases from J, with 14 bases in between. The CDR3 totals 15 residues. Germline lookup yields CDR1 MNHEY and CDR2 SVGAGI.

This clone was found many times. The rearrangement links TRBV5-8 to TRBJ2-5, with 11 positions matching TRBD2. Germline V gene data show CDR1 as SGHTS and CDR2 as YDEGEE. This CDR3 spans 15 amino acids. V lost 3 bases, J lost 4 bases, and 5 bases stayed unmatched. The CDR3 DNA is TGTGCCAGCAGCTCCCCTGGACTAGCGGGAGAGACCCAGTACTTC. This gives the protein CASSSPGLAGETQYF.

The chain carries TRBV7-9 and TRBJ2-7; 9 positions match TRBD2. V trimming: 2 bases; J trimming: 6 bases; junction bases outside the gene matches: 5. The CDR3 covers 14 residues. CDR1 SEHNR and CDR2 FQNEAQ come from the germline V gene (reference sequence). As DNA, the CDR3 is TGTGCCAGCAGCTTACTAGCGGGGACCGGCGAGCAGTACTTC. Its translation: CASSLLAGTGEQYF.

The genes are TRBV28 and TRBJ2-7; 7 bases agree with TRBD1. This CDR3 has 14 residues. V lost 4 bases and J lost 7; bases outside the gene matches: 10. Germline V gene data show CDR1 as MDHEN and CDR2 as SYDVKM. The CDR3 region is CASSSDRVRREQYF. The CDR3 DNA reads TGTGCCAGCAGTTCAGACAGGGTCCGAAGGGAGCAGTACTTC.

This rearrangement joins TRBV2 to TRBJ2-1; possible D gene TRBD2, 5 bases. The CDR3 consists of 14 residues. The V end was cut by 8 bases, the J end by 2 bases, with 13 bases between. Germline V gene lookup returns CDR1 SNHLY and CDR2 FYNNEI. The CDR3 DNA reads TGTGCCAGCGAGAGGGAGAAGGCCTACAATGAGCAGTTCTTC. Its translation: CASEREKAYNEQFF.

This rearrangement joins TRBV28 to TRBJ2-5; 10 bases map to TRBD2. The J call may be in error: the DNA end matches TRBJ2-7 better. The CDR3 is made up of 18 amino acids. Germline lookup yields CDR1 MDHEN and CDR2 SYDVKM. CDR3 in DNA: TGTGCCAGCAGTTTACCCGGACTAGCGGCGACCCTTCCCTACGAGCAGTACTTC. Translating gives CASSLPGLAATLPYEQYF.

In DNA, the CDR3 is TGTGCCAGCAGCTTTCAGGGTGACACTGAAGCTTTCTTT. This encodes CASSFQGDTEAFF. The V call is TRBV5-4, the J call TRBJ1-1; D is perhaps TRBD1 (5 bases). V was trimmed by 2 bases and J by 3 bases, leaving 8 bases between them. Germline CDR1 is SGHNT and CDR2 is YYREEE (reference sequence). This CDR3 has 13 amino acids.

The V call is TRBV21-1, the J call TRBJ2-7; no DNA check was done on the table's D call, TRBD1. TRBV21-1 is tagged as a pseudogene. CDR3 length: 14 amino acids. The CDR3 bases are TGTGCCAGCAGGGGCCGGGACAATCCCTACGAGCAGTACTTC. The encoded protein is CASRGRDNPYEQYF.

This clone has only a few counts. J is TRBJ1-2 and V is TRBV18; 7 bases align to TRBD1. J was trimmed by 4 bases and V by 4 bases; bases with no gene match: 9. Germline V CDR1 and CDR2: KGHSH, LQKENI. This CDR3 has 15 residues. The CDR3: CASSREGGVGYGYTF. CDR3 coding DNA: TGTGCCAGCTCACGCGAAGGGGGCGTCGGCTATGGCTACACCTTC.

The sample holds one count of this clone. The gene calls are TRBV19 and TRBJ2-3; D unresolved. The germline V gene encodes CDR1 LNHDA and CDR2 SQIVND (reference sequence). V lost 4 bases, J lost 1 base, and 21 bases lay in between. The CDR3 sequence is 18 residues long. The CDR3 sequence is CASSKSRPGPLGTDTQYF. CDR3 nucleotide sequence: TGTGCCAGTAGTAAGTCCCGCCCAGGACCACTCGGCACAGATACGCAGTATTTT.

This clone came up a few times. The chain uses TRBV2 and TRBJ2-5; 7 bases are a match to TRBD1. CDR1 SNHLY and CDR2 FYNNEI come from the germline V gene. V trimming: 7 bases; J trimming: 2 bases; junction bases outside the gene matches: 4. This CDR3 spans 13 amino acids. This CDR3 reads CASTGQPQETQYF. CDR3 bases: TGTGCCAGCACGGGACAGCCACAAGAGACCCAGTACTTC.

The chain uses TRBV28 and TRBJ2-5; 8 bases are a match to TRBD2. This CDR3 is 14 amino acids long. The germline CDR1 and CDR2 sequences are MDHEN and SYDVKM. The V gene end was trimmed by 5 bases and the J gene end by 5 bases; junction bases not matched to a gene: 7. This chain's CDR3 is CASSRAGARETQYF. CDR3 coding DNA: TGTGCCAGCAGTAGAGCGGGGGCCCGGGAGACCCAGTACTTC.

The chain has TRBV27 and TRBJ2-7, with a weak D call TRBD2 (5 bases). The ends were cut back, 6 bases at V and 0 bases at J, with 9 bases in the middle. The CDR3 is 13 amino acids. Germline CDR1 and CDR2: MNHEY and SMNVEV (reference sequence). The CDR3 loop is CASRRADSYEQYF. The CDR3 bases are TGTGCCAGCAGGCGGGCCGACTCCTACGAGCAGTACTTC.

This clone appeared a single time. The chain joins TRBV28 to TRBJ2-7; the D is unclear. The CDR3 is 12 residues long. V shed 5 bases and J shed 2 bases, with 7 bases lying between them. Looked up from germline, CDR1 is MDHEN and CDR2 is SYDVKM. The CDR3 region has the DNA TGTGCCAGCAGTATCTCGGCCTACGAGCAGTACTTC. This encodes CASSISAYEQYF.

Regarding this clone: The junction shows a germline mismatch at one end, possibly a read error. The genes are TRBV13 and TRBJ2-7; TRBD2 agrees at 16 bases. The CDR3 spans 16 residues. Germline lookup yields CDR1 PRHDT and CDR2 FYEKMQ (reference sequence). The CDR3 spells CASSLGTSGRGDEQYF. In DNA, the CDR3 is TGTGCCAGCAGCCTAGGGACTAGCGGGAGGGGGGACGAGCAGTACTTC. The whole variable domain, remainder taken from reference TRBV13 and TRBJ2-7, is AAGVIQSPRHLIKEKRETATLKCYPIPRHDTVYWYQQGPGQDPQFLISFYEKMQSDKGSIPDRFSAQQFSDYHSELNMSSLELGDSALYFCASSLGTSGRGDEQYFGPGTRLTVT.

The CDR3 sequence: CASTRQRGGEAFF. DNA for the CDR3: TGTGCCAGCACTCGACAACGCGGGGGTGAAGCTTTCTTT. The V gene is TRBV28, the J gene TRBJ1-1; a weak D match, TRBD1 (5 bases). The CDR3 contains 13 residues. The ends were cut back, 7 bases at V and 7 bases at J, with 16 bases in the middle. Germline lookup yields CDR1 MDHEN and CDR2 SYDVKM. Drawing the rest from reference TRBV28 and TRBJ1-1, the complete variable domain is DVKVTQSSRYLVKRTGEKVFLECVQDMDHENMFWYRQDPGLGLRLIYFSYDVKMKEKGDIPEGYSVSREKKERFSLILESASTNQTSMYLCASTRQRGGEAFFGQGTRLTVV.

The chain carries TRBV4-1 and TRBJ1-4; D is uncertain. Germline-derived CDR1 and CDR2 are MGHRA and YSYEKL. The V end lost 3 bases, the J end lost 0 bases, and 11 bases lay between the germline ends. The CDR3 loop spans 16 amino acids. CDR3 loop: CASSHRAAATNEKLFF. In nucleotides, the CDR3 is TGCGCCAGCAGCCATAGAGCGGCCGCAACTAATGAAAAACTGTTTTTT.